Listed below are T cell receptor beta chains from one sample, sequenced in a study of blood T cell repertoires in COVID-19. TCRdb's copy holds only in-frame clones and misses some; the assay was immunoSEQ multiplex PCR. Among 380,000 or so clones listed, approximately 86% were seen once. What was sequenced was peripheral blood. The receptors originated from a woman in her fifties or sixties with COVID-19, enrolled during active disease. CDR3s include the opening cysteine and the closing phenylalanine or tryptophan. Each record gives: CDR3 protein, CDR3 DNA, V gene, J gene, D gene, clone size. D genes are given only for firm matches. Size tells how often a clone was seen (once, few, many) or the class of an expanded clone, and some rows leave it out.

CDR3aa: CASSASGTAFEQYF
CDR3nt: TGCGCCAGCAGCGCTTCCGGGACAGCTTTCGAGCAGTACTTC
v_gene: TRBV5-1
j_gene: TRBJ2-7
d_gene: TRBD1
abundance: .

CDR3aa: CASSLFRGAFRHPPGTGELFF
CDR3nt: TGTGCCAGCAGCCTCTTCCGGGGGGCTTTCCGACATCCCCCGGGCACCGGGGAGCTGTTTTTT
v_gene: TRBV14
j_gene: TRBJ2-2
d_gene: .
abundance: .

CDR3aa: CASSFSGVSNYGYTF
CDR3nt: TGTGCCAGCAGCTTCTCGGGGGTATCTAACTATGGCTACACCTTC
v_gene: TRBV7-2
j_gene: TRBJ1-2
d_gene: .
abundance: .

CDR3aa: CASSPVGQGRGEAFF
CDR3nt: TGCGCCAGCAGCCCAGTAGGACAGGGGAGAGGAGAAGCTTTCTTT
v_gene: TRBV4-1
j_gene: TRBJ1-1
d_gene: TRBD1
abundance: .

CDR3aa: CASSAKAGAYTEAFF
CDR3nt: TGTGCCAGCAGCGCCAAAGCAGGGGCCTACACTGAAGCTTTCTTT
v_gene: TRBV9
j_gene: TRBJ1-1
d_gene: .
abundance: .

CDR3aa: CASSQLVTGGNHGYTF
CDR3nt: TGCGCCAGCAGCCAACTGGTGACAGGGGGGAACCATGGCTACACCTTC
v_gene: TRBV4-1
j_gene: TRBJ1-2
d_gene: TRBD1
abundance: few

CDR3aa: CASSRGFTEAFF
CDR3nt: TGCGCCAGCAGTAGGGGATTCACTGAAGCTTTCTTT
v_gene: TRBV5-1
j_gene: TRBJ1-1
d_gene: .
abundance: .

CDR3aa: CASSLDSAYGADTQYF
CDR3nt: TGTGCCAGCAGCTTAGATTCGGCCTACGGAGCAGATACGCAGTATTTT
v_gene: TRBV11-3
j_gene: TRBJ2-3
d_gene: .
abundance: .

CDR3aa: CASRPGTGGAQHF
CDR3nt: TGCGCCAGCAGGCCCGGGACAGGGGGGGCCCAGCATTTT
v_gene: TRBV5-1
j_gene: TRBJ1-5
d_gene: TRBD1
abundance: .

CDR3aa: CASRGTHNEQFF
CDR3nt: TGTGCCTCAAGGGGCACACACAATGAGCAGTTCTTC
v_gene: TRBV12-3/TRBV12-4
j_gene: TRBJ2-1
d_gene: .
abundance: few

CDR3aa: CASSLGGANYNEQFF
CDR3nt: TGTGCCAGCAGCTTGGGGGGGGCCAATTACAATGAGCAGTTCTTC
v_gene: TRBV11-3
j_gene: TRBJ2-1
d_gene: .
abundance: .

CDR3aa: CASSLRTGLNTEAFF
CDR3nt: TGTGCCAGCAGCCTCCGGACAGGGCTGAACACTGAAGCTTTCTTT
v_gene: TRBV4-2
j_gene: TRBJ1-1
d_gene: TRBD1
abundance: .

CDR3aa: CASSSSENEQFF
CDR3nt: TGTGCCAGCAGTTCATCGGAGAATGAGCAGTTCTTC
v_gene: TRBV12-3/TRBV12-4
j_gene: TRBJ2-1
d_gene: .
abundance: .

CDR3aa: CAWRGDAGKPQHF
CDR3nt: TGTGCCTGGAGGGGGGACGCGGGGAAGCCCCAGCATTTT
v_gene: TRBV30
j_gene: TRBJ1-5
d_gene: .
abundance: .

CDR3aa: CASTQPNSYEQYF
CDR3nt: TGTGCCAGCACACAACCGAACTCCTACGAGCAGTACTTC
v_gene: TRBV27
j_gene: TRBJ2-7
d_gene: .
abundance: .

CDR3aa: CAWSWDTTGNTEAFF
CDR3nt: TGTGCCTGGAGTTGGGACACCACGGGGAACACTGAAGCTTTCTTT
v_gene: TRBV30
j_gene: TRBJ1-1
d_gene: .
abundance: .

CDR3aa: CASSAVAGGSYNEQFF
CDR3nt: TGTGCCAGCAGTGCTGTAGCGGGGGGATCTTACAATGAGCAGTTCTTC
v_gene: TRBV25-1
j_gene: TRBJ2-1
d_gene: TRBD2
abundance: .

CDR3aa: CASTTGQQETQYF
CDR3nt: TGTGCCAGTACCACGGGACAGCAAGAGACCCAGTACTTC
v_gene: TRBV19
j_gene: TRBJ2-5
d_gene: TRBD1
abundance: .

CDR3aa: CASEQAGTDTQYF
CDR3nt: TGTGCCAGCGAACAGGCGGGCACAGATACGCAGTATTTT
v_gene: TRBV9
j_gene: TRBJ2-3
d_gene: .
abundance: .

CDR3aa: CASSLGSWDFSEQYF
CDR3nt: TGTGCCAGCAGCTTAGGATCATGGGACTTTAGCGAGCAGTACTTC
v_gene: TRBV11-2
j_gene: TRBJ2-7
d_gene: .
abundance: .

CDR3aa: CASSTGTGSQETQYF
CDR3nt: TGTGCCAGCAGCACCGGGACAGGGTCCCAAGAGACCCAGTACTTC
v_gene: TRBV7-2
j_gene: TRBJ2-5
d_gene: TRBD1
abundance: .

CDR3aa: CASSSSGANEQFF
CDR3nt: TGTGCCAGCAGCAGTAGCGGGGCGAATGAGCAGTTCTTC
v_gene: TRBV6-2/TRBV6-3
j_gene: TRBJ2-1
d_gene: TRBD2
abundance: .

CDR3aa: CASAGALNTGELFF
CDR3nt: TGTGCCAGCGCAGGGGCCTTAAACACCGGGGAGCTGTTTTTT
v_gene: TRBV2
j_gene: TRBJ2-2
d_gene: .
abundance: .

CDR3aa: CASSLGRGADSNQPQHF
CDR3nt: TGTGCCAGCAGCTTAGGCCGGGGGGCGGATAGCAATCAGCCCCAGCATTTT
v_gene: TRBV13
j_gene: TRBJ1-5
d_gene: .
abundance: .

CDR3aa: CASSPRLAGGSYNEQFF
CDR3nt: TGTGCCAGCAGCCCCAGACTAGCGGGGGGTTCCTACAATGAGCAGTTCTTC
v_gene: TRBV11-2
j_gene: TRBJ2-1
d_gene: TRBD2
abundance: .

CDR3aa: CASSLLWGDEKLFF
CDR3nt: TGTGCCAGCAGCTTACTTTGGGGGGATGAAAAACTGTTTTTT
v_gene: TRBV11-3
j_gene: TRBJ1-4
d_gene: .
abundance: .

CDR3aa: CASSLGLPYEQYF
CDR3nt: TGTGCCAGCAGCTTAGGCCTACCCTACGAGCAGTACTTC
v_gene: TRBV11-2
j_gene: TRBJ2-7
d_gene: .
abundance: .

CDR3aa: CASSAGVAYGYTF
CDR3nt: TGTGCCAGCAGTGCCGGGGTTGCCTATGGCTACACCTTC
v_gene: TRBV12-3/TRBV12-4
j_gene: TRBJ1-2
d_gene: .
abundance: .

CDR3aa: CASSPAGNGGNEKLFF
CDR3nt: TGTGCCAGCTCACCGGCCGGAAACGGAGGGAATGAAAAACTGTTTTTT
v_gene: TRBV18
j_gene: TRBJ1-4
d_gene: .
abundance: .

CDR3aa: CSTSRGINTEAFF
CDR3nt: TGCAGCACTTCAAGAGGGATTAACACTGAAGCTTTCTTT
v_gene: TRBV29-1
j_gene: TRBJ1-1
d_gene: .
abundance: .

CDR3aa: CASRGTGEETEAFF
CDR3nt: TGTGCCAGCAGAGGGACAGGGGAGGAAACTGAAGCTTTCTTT
v_gene: TRBV6-4
j_gene: TRBJ1-1
d_gene: TRBD1
abundance: .

CDR3aa: CASRRQGAGYGYTF
CDR3nt: TGTGCCAGTAGGAGACAGGGGGCTGGATATGGCTACACCTTC
v_gene: TRBV19
j_gene: TRBJ1-2
d_gene: TRBD1
abundance: .

CDR3aa: CASSLIRGSGGTDTQYF
CDR3nt: TGTGCCAGCAGCTTAATCCGGGGTAGCGGCGGCACAGATACGCAGTATTTT
v_gene: TRBV7-9
j_gene: TRBJ2-3
d_gene: .
abundance: .

CDR3aa: CASSLRGAFYGYTF
CDR3nt: TGTGCCAGCAGCTTACGGGGGGCGTTCTATGGCTACACCTTC
v_gene: TRBV7-2
j_gene: TRBJ1-2
d_gene: .
abundance: .

CDR3aa: CASSSGQAQETQYF
CDR3nt: TGTGCCAGTAGTTCGGGACAGGCCCAAGAGACCCAGTACTTC
v_gene: TRBV19
j_gene: TRBJ2-5
d_gene: TRBD1
abundance: .

CDR3aa: CASSPGTYGYTF
CDR3nt: TGTGCCAGTAGTCCCGGGACTTATGGCTACACCTTC
v_gene: TRBV19
j_gene: TRBJ1-2
d_gene: .
abundance: .

CDR3aa: CASGLTGGDMNTEAFF
CDR3nt: TGTGCCAGCGGACTGACAGGGGGAGATATGAACACTGAAGCTTTCTTT
v_gene: TRBV28
j_gene: TRBJ1-1
d_gene: TRBD1
abundance: .

CDR3aa: CASSLRQGALDTQYF
CDR3nt: TGTGCCAGCAGCTTACGACAGGGGGCCTTGGATACGCAGTATTTT
v_gene: TRBV7-3
j_gene: TRBJ2-3
d_gene: TRBD1
abundance: few

CDR3aa: CASSPMTRPEPQHF
CDR3nt: TGTGCCAGCAGCCCCATGACGAGGCCCGAGCCCCAGCATTTT
v_gene: TRBV5-5
j_gene: TRBJ1-5
d_gene: .
abundance: .

CDR3aa: CASSQDRTGGGQPQHF
CDR3nt: TGCGCCAGCAGCCAAGATAGGACAGGGGGTGGTCAGCCCCAGCATTTT
v_gene: TRBV4-1
j_gene: TRBJ1-5
d_gene: TRBD1
abundance: .

CDR3aa: CASNRGIGYTF
CDR3nt: TGTGCCAGTAACAGGGGGATCGGCTACACCTTC
v_gene: TRBV19
j_gene: TRBJ1-2
d_gene: TRBD1
abundance: .

CDR3aa: CASSPTGGDYNEQFF
CDR3nt: TGTGCCAGCAGTCCAACAGGGGGCGATTACAATGAGCAGTTCTTC
v_gene: TRBV25-1
j_gene: TRBJ2-1
d_gene: TRBD1
abundance: .

CDR3aa: CASSPHPTRGNEQFF
CDR3nt: TGCGCCAGCAGCCCCCACCCAACGCGGGGCAATGAGCAGTTCTTC
v_gene: TRBV5-1
j_gene: TRBJ2-1
d_gene: .
abundance: .

CDR3aa: CASNSGTGGREQYF
CDR3nt: TGTGCCAGCAACTCCGGGACAGGGGGGAGGGAGCAGTACTTC
v_gene: TRBV27
j_gene: TRBJ2-7
d_gene: TRBD1
abundance: .

CDR3aa: CASSPRTARGGELFF
CDR3nt: TGTGCCAGCAGCCCCCGGACTGCCCGGGGCGGGGAGCTGTTTTTT
v_gene: TRBV7-2
j_gene: TRBJ2-2
d_gene: .
abundance: .

CDR3aa: CASSQASGQPQHF
CDR3nt: TGCGCCAGCAGCCAAGCATCGGGGCAGCCCCAGCATTTT
v_gene: TRBV4-1
j_gene: TRBJ1-5
d_gene: .
abundance: .

CDR3aa: CASSSRTPYNSPLHF
CDR3nt: TGTGCCAGCAGCTCCCGGACACCTTATAATTCACCCCTCCACTTT
v_gene: TRBV21-1
j_gene: TRBJ1-6
d_gene: .
abundance: .

CDR3aa: CASSQLGTASGNTIYF
CDR3nt: TGCGCCAGCAGCCAACTCGGGACAGCCTCTGGAAACACCATATATTTT
v_gene: TRBV4-3
j_gene: TRBJ1-3
d_gene: TRBD1
abundance: .

CDR3aa: CASSLGQGRNSPLHF
CDR3nt: TGTGCCAGCAGCCTCGGACAGGGGCGAAATTCACCCCTCCACTTT
v_gene: TRBV6-5
j_gene: TRBJ1-6
d_gene: TRBD1
abundance: .

CDR3aa: CASSQDGRGGYTF
CDR3nt: TGTGCCAGCAGCCAAGATGGGCGGGGAGGCTACACCTTC
v_gene: TRBV3-1/TRBV3-2
j_gene: TRBJ1-2
d_gene: .
abundance: .

CDR3aa: CASGPTTGWGETQYF
CDR3nt: TGTGCTAGTGGCCCTACTACAGGGTGGGGCGAGACCCAGTACTTC
v_gene: TRBV12-5
j_gene: TRBJ2-5
d_gene: .
abundance: .

CDR3aa: CASSQDRGVNYGYTF
CDR3nt: TGCGCCAGCAGCCAAGACAGGGGCGTAAACTATGGCTACACCTTC
v_gene: TRBV4-1
j_gene: TRBJ1-2
d_gene: .
abundance: .

CDR3aa: CASSRSGGPDTQYF
CDR3nt: TGTGCCAGTAGTAGATCAGGGGGACCAGATACGCAGTATTTT
v_gene: TRBV19
j_gene: TRBJ2-3
d_gene: TRBD1
abundance: .

CDR3aa: CASSPWTGGAYGYTF
CDR3nt: TGTGCCAGCAGTCCTTGGACAGGGGGAGCCTATGGCTACACCTTC
v_gene: TRBV6-5
j_gene: TRBJ1-2
d_gene: TRBD1
abundance: .